These 7 T cell receptor beta chains were sequenced from one sample in a study of blood T cell repertoires in COVID-19. Data came from immunoSEQ multiplex PCR; TCRdb stores just in-frame clones and leaves some out. Of about 220,000 clones listed, approximately 81% are singletons. The sequencing input was peripheral blood. All receptors come from a woman aged 80 or older with acute or convalescent COVID-19.

V is TRBV11-3 and J is TRBJ2-5; D might be TRBD1 (5 bases). V dropped 1 base and J dropped 3 bases, with 9 bases sitting between them. This CDR3 has 14 residues. In germline, CDR1 is SGHNT, CDR2 YENEEA. The CDR3: CASSLGQIKETQYF. CDR3 nucleotide sequence: TGTGCCAGCAGCTTAGGACAGATTAAAGAGACCCAGTACTTC.

The DNA of the CDR3 is TGTGCCAGCAGCCCCCAGGGGGCGGCCTCGAACACCGGGGAGCTGTTTTTT. This encodes CASSPQGAASNTGELFF. The V call is TRBV7-3, the J call TRBJ2-2, with TRBD1 identical over 8 bases. The length of the CDR3 is 17 residues. In germline, CDR1 is SGHTA, CDR2 FQGTGA. With V trimmed by 5 bases and J by 0 bases, 8 bases remained unmatched.

The V gene is TRBV15, the J gene TRBJ2-2; 12 bases are a match to TRBD2. This CDR3 has 17 residues. In germline, CDR1 is LNHNV, CDR2 YYDKDF (reference sequence). V dropped 2 bases and J dropped 6; count of bases not matched to a gene: 7. CDR3 loop: CATSRLPSGGAPGELFF. Here the CDR3 DNA reads TGTGCCACCAGCAGACTTCCTAGCGGGGGGGCCCCCGGGGAGCTGTTTTTT.

The gene calls are TRBV6-2 or TRBV6-3 and TRBJ2-3; 9 bases are a match to TRBD2. Germline assignment: CDR1 MNHEY and CDR2 SVGEGT. This CDR3 is built from 19 residues. Trimming at V came to 2 bases and at J to 2 bases, leaving 14 bases not matched to a gene. The chain's CDR3 is CASSYGPMGLAGPTDTQYF. For the CDR3, the DNA is TGTGCCAGCAGTTACGGCCCAATGGGCCTAGCGGGACCCACAGATACGCAGTATTTT.

The CDR3 spells CASIYGTGITEAFF. DNA for the CDR3: TGTGCCAGCATCTACGGGACAGGGATCACTGAAGCTTTCTTT. The gene calls are TRBV6-5 and TRBJ1-1; 9 bases are shared with TRBD1. This CDR3 region has 14 residues. Trimming took 7 bases from V and 4 from J; bases not matched to a gene: 7. Per germline, CDR1 MNHEY and CDR2 SVGAGI.

V usage is TRBV6-5 and J usage is TRBJ2-5; tentatively, D is TRBD2 (5 bases). The CDR3 totals 13 residues. V dropped 6 bases and J dropped 4 bases, with 12 bases sitting between them. The germline V gene has CDR1 MNHEY and CDR2 SVGAGI. The CDR3 reads CASSLDSRETQYF. CDR3 coding DNA: TGTGCCAGCAGCCTGGACTCCCGAGAGACCCAGTACTTC.

This sequence joins TRBV6-6 and TRBJ1-1, with a tentative D call TRBD1 (5 bases). With 0 bases removed from V and 1 base from J, the gap between germline ends came to 12 bases. This CDR3 has 16 residues. In germline, CDR1 is MNHNY, CDR2 SVGAGI (reference sequence). CDR3: CASSYSPRTGNTEAFF. In nucleotides, the CDR3 is TGTGCCAGCAGTTACTCGCCCAGAACAGGGAACACTGAAGCTTTCTTT.